This TCR beta chain appears in the sequencing data of a study of OX40 agonist ivuxolimab in advanced cancers. Study at large: The study enrolled dose-escalation patients with hepatocellular carcinoma, melanoma, renal cell or head and neck cancer. Notes on the study in general: CD8+ T cells were the subset that, on average, had more expanded clones than CD4+.

The germline CDR1 and CDR2 sequences are SGDLS and YYNGEE. The CDR3 is 15 residues long. Trimming took 0 bases from V and 1 from J, leaving 8 bases between them. TCRdb's copy holds only in-frame clones and misses some; the assay was immunoSEQ multiplex PCR. Of 45,000 to 65,000 clones in the sample, more than 85% are singletons; the top ten hold approximately 7.9%. About this clone itself: Its antigen is unknown.

Here the sequenced sample was CD4+ or CD8+ T cells sorted from blood, taken in a trial of the OX40 agonist ivuxolimab. This clonotype was sampled from an adult with an advanced solid tumor such as melanoma, head and neck, liver or kidney cancer. J is TRBJ2-1 and V is TRBV9; the D is unclear. In DNA form, the CDR3 reads TGTGCCAGCAGCGTAGTCGGTGTATCCTACAATGAGCAGTTCTTC. It translates to CASSVVGVSYNEQFF.